This T cell receptor (beta chain) was sequenced during a study of blood T cells in healthy people across ages. In the study overall: Through template switching, about one barcoded beta molecule was captured per two T cells, as measured in model experiments.

A second about 7 to 12 cycle PCR used barcoded and J-beta primers. TCRdb itself ran the 5' RACE reads through MiXCR, one entry per CDR3 protein. The sample has around 1,000,000 distinct CDR3 sequences, approximately 25% seen once. Per the germline V gene, CDR1 is ENHRY and CDR2 is SYGVKD. The CDR3 totals 13 residues. This clonotype was seen more than once but under ten times. Its ends do not fully match the called genes, so a read error is possible. This sample was also put to use in a study of T cells of mothers and their children.

Sequencing was done on a sample of blood. The receptor's source is a girl aged 2 to 9 in good health. The chain is built from TRBV10-3 and TRBJ2-7; unclear D gene. The CDR3 here is CAISEESSCEQYF. The CDR3, as DNA: TGTGCCATCAGTGAAGAGAGCTCCTGCGAGCAGTACTTC.